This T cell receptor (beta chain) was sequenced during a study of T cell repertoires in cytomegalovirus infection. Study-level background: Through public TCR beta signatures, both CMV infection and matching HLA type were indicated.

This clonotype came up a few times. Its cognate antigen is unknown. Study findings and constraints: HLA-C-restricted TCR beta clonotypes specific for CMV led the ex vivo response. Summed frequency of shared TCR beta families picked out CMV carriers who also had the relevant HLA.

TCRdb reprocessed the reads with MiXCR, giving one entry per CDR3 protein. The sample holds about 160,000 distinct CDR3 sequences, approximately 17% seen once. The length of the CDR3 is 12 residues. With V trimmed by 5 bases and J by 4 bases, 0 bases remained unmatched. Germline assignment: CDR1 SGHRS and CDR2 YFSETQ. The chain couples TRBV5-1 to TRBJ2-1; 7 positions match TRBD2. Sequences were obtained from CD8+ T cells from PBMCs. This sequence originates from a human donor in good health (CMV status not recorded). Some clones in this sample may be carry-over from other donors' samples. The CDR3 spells CASRAGYNEQFF. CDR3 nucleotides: TGCGCCAGCAGAGCGGGGTACAATGAGCAGTTCTTC.